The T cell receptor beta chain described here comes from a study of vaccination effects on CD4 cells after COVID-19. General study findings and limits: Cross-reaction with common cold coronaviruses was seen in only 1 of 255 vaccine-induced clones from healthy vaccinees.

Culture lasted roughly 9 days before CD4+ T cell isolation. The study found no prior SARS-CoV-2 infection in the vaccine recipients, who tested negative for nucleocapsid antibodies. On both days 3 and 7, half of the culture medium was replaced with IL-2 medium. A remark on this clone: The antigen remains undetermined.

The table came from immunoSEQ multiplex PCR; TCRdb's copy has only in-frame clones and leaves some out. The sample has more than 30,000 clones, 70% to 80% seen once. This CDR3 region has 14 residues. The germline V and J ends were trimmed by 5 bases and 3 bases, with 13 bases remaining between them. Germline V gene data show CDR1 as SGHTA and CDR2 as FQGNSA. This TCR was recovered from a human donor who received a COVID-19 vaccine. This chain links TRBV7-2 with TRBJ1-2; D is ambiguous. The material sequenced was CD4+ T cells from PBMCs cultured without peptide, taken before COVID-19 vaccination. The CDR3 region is CASSPDVKDYGYTF. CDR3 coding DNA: TGTGCCAGCAGCCCCGACGTCAAAGACTATGGCTACACCTTC.